This paragraph reports one TCR beta chain. This entry is derived from a study of CD8+ T cells in alopecia areata. Turning to the study itself: Dosing with tofacitinib proceeded for 6 to 18 months, followed by 6 months off drug.

The treatment denotes: oral pan-JAK inhibitor, 5-10 mg twice daily. After isolation, RNA underwent reverse transcription to generate cDNA as the sequencing template. Profiling relied on immunoSEQ multiplex PCR, and the TCRdb table lists in-frame clones only, not all of them. The repertoire holds 170,000 or so clones, roughly 62% seen once, with 10% to 15% in the top ten. This CDR3 is 14 amino acids long. CDR1 and CDR2 (germline): LNHDA, SQIVND (reference sequence). Trimming cost V 4 bases and J 4 bases, with 13 bases left between them. The source of this sequence is a human donor with alopecia areata. The chain employs TRBV19 and TRBJ1-2; TRBD1 might be the D (5 bases). The sequences come from CD8+ T cells sorted from blood, collected at week 24, from a patient treated with tofacitinib. The CDR3 spells CASSNPGGVYGYTF. The CDR3 DNA reads as TGTGCCAGTAGTAACCCGGGGGGGGTCTATGGCTACACCTTC. Supplemented by reference TRBV19 and TRBJ1-2, the full variable domain reads DGGITQSPKYLFRKEGQNVTLSCEQNLNHDAMYWYRQDPGQGLRLIYYSQIVNDFQKGDIAEGYSVSREKKESFPLTVTSAQKNPTAFYLCASSNPGGVYGYTFGSGTRLTVV.